What follows are 18 T cell receptor beta chains derived from one specimen sequenced in a study of read filtering for tumor transcriptome and immune sequencing (dated by TCRdb to the early 2020s). Sequencing relied on an Illumina HiSeq 4000. Starting from 400 to 450 ng RNA, TCR libraries were constructed with the Immunoverse kit using molecular barcoded adaptors that cover the alpha/delta and beta/gamma chains. Using fastp at Q25 and MiXCR, TCRdb reprocessed the public reads and kept productive beta chains. Here each entry gathers all rows of one CDR3 protein and keeps the most common genes and DNA. Within this sample are 42,000 or so distinct CDR3 sequences, with roughly 13% of them counted one time only. The top ten clonotypes cover about 32% of the sample. Sequenced sample: a population of CD138-negative cells sorted from bone marrow. The sample's cell subset or site label is to be understood as: bone marrow mononuclear cells depleted of CD138+ plasma/myeloma cells by negative magnetic selection. Receptor source: a donor aged 40 or over with multiple myeloma.

This clonotype was counted at least ten times. The CDR3 loop is CASSEGPGGGELFF. The CDR3 bases are TGTGCCAGCAGTGAGGGCCCCGGAGGCGGGGAGCTGTTTTTT. V gene TRBV6-4 combines with J gene TRBJ2-2; maybe TRBD2 (5 bases). V was shortened by 3 bases and J by 7 bases, with 12 bases between the two germline ends. The CDR3 consists of 14 residues. Looked up from germline, CDR1 is MRHNA and CDR2 is SNTAGT.

A word on this clonotype: This CDR3 fails to terminate in the conserved phenylalanine or tryptophan, so it likely reflects a read error. V gene TRBV24-1 combines with J gene TRBJ2-5, with a tentative D call TRBD1 (6 bases). Germline assignment: CDR1 KGHDR and CDR2 SFDVKD. Trimming took 3 bases from V and 2 from J, leaving 15 bases between them. The CDR3 contains 16 residues. CDR3 loop: CATSDPRQEYQETQYS. The DNA of the CDR3 is TGTGCCACCAGTGATCCCAGACAGGAATATCAAGAGACCCAGTACTCC.

The rearrangement uses TRBV20-1 and TRBJ2-7; 7 bases fit TRBD2. The CDR3 contains 15 residues. After removal of 1 base from V and 3 bases from J, the junction contained 9 bases not matched to a gene. In germline, CDR1 is DFQATT, CDR2 SNEGSKA (reference sequence). The CDR3 spells CSARGDYPRLYEQYF. The CDR3 DNA reads TGCAGTGCTAGAGGGGACTACCCGAGGCTCTACGAGCAGTACTTC.

The J gene is TRBJ1-1, the V gene TRBV7-2; 8 positions match TRBD1. From germline, CDR1 is SGHTA and CDR2 FQGNSA. J was trimmed by 0 bases and V by 8 bases; bases with no gene match: 5. CDR3 size: 14 residues. The CDR3 DNA follows: TGTGCCAGCGAACGGGACAGGCTGAACACTGAAGCTTTCTTT. Its translation is CASERDRLNTEAFF. Combining the CDR3 with reference TRBV7-2 and TRBJ1-1 gives the whole variable domain GAGVSQSPSNKVTEKGKDVELRCDPISGHTALYWYRQSLGQGLEFLIYFQGNSAPDKSGLPSDRFSAERTGGSVSTLTIQRTQQEDSAVYLCASERDRLNTEAFFGQGTRLTVV.

This clonotype was found many times. V and J are TRBV5-6 and TRBJ2-5; no firm D call. This CDR3 comprises 14 residues. Trimming stripped 1 base from V and 3 bases from J, with 10 bases between. In germline, CDR1 is SGHDT, CDR2 YYEEEE. The CDR3 coding sequence is TGTGCCAGCAGCTTGATGGGTGAAAAAGAGACCCAGTACTTC. It encodes CASSLMGEKETQYF.

At least ten counts were recorded for this clonotype. The chain links TRBV10-2 to TRBJ2-1, with TRBD2 identical over 13 bases. The V and J ends lost 2 bases and 5 bases, in that order; junction bases with no gene match: 3. The germline V gene encodes CDR1 WSHSY and CDR2 SAAADI. The CDR3 contains 16 residues. The CDR3 coding sequence is TGCGCCAGCAGTGAGACACTAGCGGGAGGGGACAATGAGCAGTTCTTC. Protein product: CASSETLAGGDNEQFF.

This clonotype was counted at least ten times. V usage is TRBV20-1 and J usage is TRBJ1-5; 7 bases align to TRBD1. The CDR3 length is 15 residues. Unmatched junction bases numbered 6, after V lost 2 bases and J lost 2 bases. The germline V gene encodes CDR1 DFQATT and CDR2 SNEGSKA (reference sequence). The CDR3 here is CSARPFQGGNQPQHF. Written as DNA, the CDR3 is TGCAGTGCTAGACCTTTCCAGGGGGGCAATCAGCCCCAGCATTTT.

This clonotype came up many times. The gene calls are TRBV6-5 and TRBJ2-5; 13 bases match TRBD2. V shed 2 bases and J 2 bases; nucleotides not matched to a gene: 5. The CDR3 has 17 residues. CDR1 is MNHEY, CDR2 SVGAGI, per germline. DNA for the CDR3: TGTGCCAGCAGTTACCGGAGGGGACTAGCGGGACAAGAGACCCAGTACTTC. As protein: CASSYRRGLAGQETQYF.

This clonotype appeared many times. The chain recombines TRBV25-1 with TRBJ2-3, with 11 nucleotides matching TRBD2. V lost 5 bases and J lost 4; bases outside the gene matches: 14. The length of the CDR3 is 18 residues. Per the germline V gene, CDR1 is MGHDK and CDR2 is SYGVNS. This chain's CDR3 is CASSPHRPGLAVPDTQYF. As DNA, the CDR3 is TGTGCCAGCAGTCCACACAGGCCGGGACTAGCGGTACCAGATACGCAGTATTTT.

Points on this clonotype: It is likely a read error: a sequence one base away is far more abundant. V usage is TRBV7-6 and J usage is TRBJ2-1; 9 bases align to TRBD1. After removal of 5 bases from V and 8 bases from J, the junction contained 10 bases not matched to a gene. The length of the CDR3 is 15 residues. The germline V gene encodes CDR1 SGHVS and CDR2 FNYEAQ. CDR3: CASSLPGQGYDEQFF. CDR3 sequence (DNA): TGTGCCAGCAGCCTACCGGGACAGGGATACGATGAGCAGTTCTTC.

This clonotype was counted many times. The V and J genes are TRBV6-6 and TRBJ2-7, with 8 bases fitting TRBD2. Germline values: CDR1 MNHNY, CDR2 SVGAGI (reference sequence). The CDR3 consists of 15 residues. The CDR3 loop reads CASWGGTRSSYEQYF. Here the CDR3 DNA reads TGTGCGAGCTGGGGGGGGACTAGAAGCTCCTACGAGCAGTACTTC.

This clonotype was counted many times. The chain joins TRBV6-5 to TRBJ2-7; no definite D call. In germline, CDR1 is MNHEY, CDR2 SVGAGI. The CDR3 loop spans 15 amino acids. Deletions cut 0 bases from V and 4 bases from J, with 13 bases between. CDR3 coding DNA: TGTGCCAGCAGTTACTCTTCGGCAGGTGAATACGAGCAGTACTTC. Encoded protein: CASSYSSAGEYEQYF.

As concerns this clonotype: A much larger clonotype is one base distant, so this may be a read error. This rearrangement joins TRBV29-1 to TRBJ2-3; no firm D call. The CDR3 covers 11 residues. Germline V gene data show CDR1 as SQVTM and CDR2 as ANQGSEA. V was clipped by 1 base and J by 7 bases, with 6 bases between them. The CDR3 DNA reads as TGCAGCGTTGAAGCCCGGAATACGCAGTATTTT. It specifies CSVEARNTQYF.

At least ten counts were recorded for this clonotype. The chain employs TRBV27 and TRBJ2-1; TRBD1 or TRBD2 may be the D gene (6 bases each). Germline CDR1 reads MNHEY; CDR2 reads SMNVEV (reference sequence). This CDR3 is built from 16 residues. The V and J ends lost 0 bases and 1 base respectively, with 10 bases between them. The CDR3 DNA sequence: TGTGCCAGCAGTTTATCGGGGGGCCCGTCCTACAATGAGCAGTTCTTC. Translating it yields CASSLSGGPSYNEQFF.

This clonotype has ten or more counts. V gene TRBV7-9 combines with J gene TRBJ2-1; unclear D gene. CDR3 length equals 15 residues. In germline, CDR1 is SEHNR, CDR2 FQNEAQ (reference sequence). V was pared by 1 base and J by 2 bases, with 9 bases between. The CDR3 DNA sequence: TGTGCCAGCAGCTTAGGCTTTAGTACCTACAATGAGCAGTTCTTC. Its protein is CASSLGFSTYNEQFF.

This clonotype occurred many times. The rearrangement uses TRBV10-3 and TRBJ2-7, with TRBD1 matching 10 bases. Losses at the gene ends were 6 bases for V and 1 base for J; bases not matched to a gene: 3. Germline values: CDR1 ENHRY, CDR2 SYGVKD. The CDR3 is made up of 14 amino acids. Here the CDR3 DNA reads TGTGCCATCAGCCCGGGACAGGGGTCCTACGAGCAGTACTTC. As protein: CAISPGQGSYEQYF.

This chain uses TRBV28 with TRBJ1-1, with 9 positions matching TRBD1. The length of the CDR3 is 12 residues. V dropped 6 bases and J dropped 13; count of bases not matched to a gene: 9. The germline gives CDR1 MDHEN, CDR2 SYDVKM. CDR3 coding DNA: TGTGCCAGCAGACCGGGACAGGGTAACGTTTTCTTT. Translating it yields CASRPGQGNVFF.

This clonotype was found many times. The chain couples TRBV7-9 to TRBJ2-7; D is undetermined. Trimming left V 1 base short and J 2 bases short, with 12 bases between. Germline CDR1 and CDR2: SEHNR and FQNEAQ (reference sequence). This CDR3 is built from 15 residues. The CDR3 spells CASSLVDSSAYEQYF. The CDR3 bases are TGTGCCAGCAGCTTAGTTGACTCCTCGGCCTACGAGCAGTACTTC.